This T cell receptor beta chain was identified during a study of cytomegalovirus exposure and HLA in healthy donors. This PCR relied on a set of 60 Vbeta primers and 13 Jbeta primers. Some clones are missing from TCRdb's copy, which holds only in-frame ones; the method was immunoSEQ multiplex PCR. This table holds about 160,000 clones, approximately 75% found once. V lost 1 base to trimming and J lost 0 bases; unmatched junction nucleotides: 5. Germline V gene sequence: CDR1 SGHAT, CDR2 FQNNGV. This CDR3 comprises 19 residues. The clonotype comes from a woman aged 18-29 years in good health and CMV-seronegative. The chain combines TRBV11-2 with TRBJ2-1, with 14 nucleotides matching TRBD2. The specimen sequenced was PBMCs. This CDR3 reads CASSLGGLAGESSYNEQFF. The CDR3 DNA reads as TGTGCCAGCAGCTTAGGGGGACTAGCGGGAGAGAGCTCCTACAATGAGCAGTTCTTC.